The 9 T cell receptor beta chains given below trace back to one sample, sequenced in a study of control samples from healthy donors and cancer patients. This table comes from immunoSEQ multiplex PCR, and its TCRdb copy is limited to in-frame clones, with some not included. The profile shows 130,000 or so clones, 85% to 95% of them singletons. Sequencing used blood. The receptors here all came from a man aged 35 to 55 in good health.

The chain employs TRBV6-5 and TRBJ1-6; possibly TRBD1 for D (6 bases). CDR3 length: 16 amino acids. V was trimmed by 0 bases and J by 7 bases, leaving 13 bases between them. Per germline, CDR1 MNHEY and CDR2 SVGAGI. This CDR3 reads CASSYSTGGTNSPLHF. CDR3 coding DNA: TGTGCCAGCAGTTACTCGACCGGAGGGACAAATTCACCCCTCCACTTT.

Only one count was recorded for this clone. This rearrangement joins TRBV5-1 to TRBJ1-1; TRBD1 is a possible D gene (6 bases). Germline lookup yields CDR1 SGHRS and CDR2 YFSETQ. The CDR3 sequence is 14 residues long. The V end was cut by 4 bases, the J end by 0 bases, with 10 bases between. The CDR3 bases are TGCGCCAGCAGCCCGACAGGCATGAACACTGAAGCTTTCTTT. Translating it yields CASSPTGMNTEAFF.

Details on this clone: One end of the junction is discordant with germline, which a read error may explain. The rearrangement links TRBV7-9 to TRBJ1-1, with unresolved D. Germline CDR1 is SEHNR and CDR2 is FQNEAQ (reference sequence). The CDR3 is 13 amino acids. This CDR3 is CASSLGMKTEAFF. CDR3 DNA: TGTGCCAGCAGCTTAGGTATGAAAACTGAAGCTTTCTTT.

J is TRBJ2-1 and V is TRBV4-1; D is unresolved. CDR1 and CDR2 (germline): MGHRA, YSYEKL. Trimming cost V 1 base and J 1 base, with 17 bases left between them. This CDR3 region has 18 residues. CDR3 coding DNA: TGCGCCAGCAGCCAAGCTGACTTCGGGTTTACTTCCTACAATGAGCAGTTCTTC. This encodes CASSQADFGFTSYNEQFF.

This clone was found once. The rearrangement links TRBV28 to TRBJ1-2, with D possibly matching TRBD1 (6 bases). The CDR3 runs to 12 residues. Germline CDR1 and CDR2: MDHEN and SYDVKM. V was pared by 6 bases and J by 5 bases, with 10 bases between. The CDR3 region has the DNA TGTGCCAGCAGCCGGACAGTATATGGCTACACCTTC. Its protein is CASSRTVYGYTF.

The chain has TRBV24-1 and TRBJ1-2; 9 nucleotides match TRBD1. The ends lost 3 bases at V and 2 bases at J; junction bases unmatched: 6. CDR1 and CDR2 (germline): KGHDR, SFDVKD. This CDR3 contains 16 residues. The chain's CDR3 is CATSDPRDRENYGYTF. The CDR3 nucleotides read TGTGCCACCAGTGATCCCCGGGACAGGGAAAACTATGGCTACACCTTC.

CDR3 residues: CASSYLDRGLTGELFF. Written as DNA, the CDR3 is TGTGCCAGCAGCTACCTCGACAGGGGGCTAACCGGGGAGCTGTTTTTT. This sequence joins TRBV11-2 and TRBJ2-2; 10 bases are a match to TRBD1. The CDR3 extends over 16 amino acids. CDR1 and CDR2 (germline): SGHAT, FQNNGV. V was pared by 4 bases and J by 5 bases, with 7 bases of the junction left unmatched.

The chain is built from TRBV5-4 and TRBJ1-5, with a weak D call TRBD1 (5 bases). Trimming stripped 5 bases from V and 5 bases from J, with 14 bases between. This CDR3 has 14 amino acids. The germline gives CDR1 SGHNT, CDR2 YYREEE (reference sequence). CDR3 in amino acids: CASSSGGADQPQHF. In nucleotides, the CDR3 is TGTGCCAGCAGTTCCGGGGGAGCAGATCAGCCCCAGCATTTT.

This chain links TRBV9 with TRBJ2-7; 7 bases are a match to TRBD1. The CDR3 runs to 15 residues. Germline V lookup: CDR1 SGDLS, CDR2 YYNGEE. The J segment lost 6 bases and the V segment lost 4 bases, leaving 13 bases of the junction unmatched. This CDR3 reads CASSSQPGTAFEQYF. CDR3 nucleotides: TGTGCCAGCAGCTCCCAACCCGGGACAGCCTTCGAGCAGTACTTC.